Listed below are T cell receptor beta chains from one sample, sequenced in a study of OX40 agonist ivuxolimab in advanced cancers. The table came from immunoSEQ multiplex PCR; TCRdb's copy has only in-frame clones and leaves some out. Of about 99,000 clones in the sample, 94% were seen once. The sequenced sample was CD4+ or CD8+ T cells sorted from blood, obtained in a trial of the OX40 agonist ivuxolimab. These receptors originate from an adult with an advanced solid tumor such as melanoma, head and neck, liver or kidney cancer. Both conserved end residues are part of each CDR3. The order of the fields is CDR3 DNA, CDR3 protein, clone size, J gene, D gene, V gene. D genes are given only for firm matches. Clone size appears in some rows only: once, few, many, or a class for an expanded clone.

CDR3nt: TGTGCCAGCAGCCCGGGGGGGGATACGCAGTATTTT
CDR3aa: CASSPGGDTQYF
abundance: .
j_gene: TRBJ2-3
d_gene: TRBD2
v_gene: TRBV7-2

CDR3nt: TGCAGTGCTAGAGACTACGAGCAGTACTTC
CDR3aa: CSARDYEQYF
abundance: few
j_gene: TRBJ2-7
d_gene: .
v_gene: TRBV20-1

CDR3nt: TGCGCCAGCAGCTTGGCACCGGGGGACGAGCAGTACTTC
CDR3aa: CASSLAPGDEQYF
abundance: .
j_gene: TRBJ2-7
d_gene: .
v_gene: TRBV5-1

CDR3nt: TGTGCCAGCAGCTTAGGCACGGTAAGCCACAATGAGCAGTTCTTC
CDR3aa: CASSLGTVSHNEQFF
abundance: .
j_gene: TRBJ2-1
d_gene: .
v_gene: TRBV7-9

CDR3nt: TGTGCCAGCAGCACGAGCTATAACACCGGGGAGCTGTTTTTT
CDR3aa: CASSTSYNTGELFF
abundance: .
j_gene: TRBJ2-2
d_gene: .
v_gene: TRBV11-2

CDR3nt: TGTGCCAGCAACAGGGGGCGGGTTGGCACTGAAGCTTTCTTT
CDR3aa: CASNRGRVGTEAFF
abundance: .
j_gene: TRBJ1-1
d_gene: TRBD1
v_gene: TRBV6-5

CDR3nt: TGTGCCAGCAGCTTTGGGACAGGCTTAGCTAACTATGGCTACACCTTC
CDR3aa: CASSFGTGLANYGYTF
abundance: .
j_gene: TRBJ1-2
d_gene: TRBD1
v_gene: TRBV9

CDR3nt: TGTGCCAGCAGCTCGGGGACGGGACAGCTCCAAGAGACCCAGTACTTC
CDR3aa: CASSSGTGQLQETQYF
abundance: .
j_gene: TRBJ2-5
d_gene: TRBD1
v_gene: TRBV5-8

CDR3nt: TGTGCCAGTGCCTGGGACGGACACTCCTACGAGCAGTACTTC
CDR3aa: CASAWDGHSYEQYF
abundance: once
j_gene: TRBJ2-7
d_gene: .
v_gene: TRBV19

CDR3nt: TGTGCCAGCAGCTTAGAGTGTCGACTAGCGGGGGTTCAAGAGACCCAGTACTTC
CDR3aa: CASSLECRLAGVQETQYF
abundance: .
j_gene: TRBJ2-5
d_gene: TRBD2
v_gene: TRBV7-3

CDR3nt: TGTGCCAGCGACATACAGGGTCGGAGCGGCACCGGGGAGCTGTTTTTT
CDR3aa: CASDIQGRSGTGELFF
abundance: once
j_gene: TRBJ2-2
d_gene: .
v_gene: TRBV5-5

CDR3nt: TGTGCCACCACCCGAGGGGTGGGCCTCTATAGCAATCAGCCCCAGCATTTT
CDR3aa: CATTRGVGLYSNQPQHF
abundance: .
j_gene: TRBJ1-5
d_gene: .
v_gene: TRBV19

CDR3nt: TGTGCCAGCAGTTTCGGGGGACACCGGGCATCAGATACGCAGTATTTT
CDR3aa: CASSFGGHRASDTQYF
abundance: once
j_gene: TRBJ2-3
d_gene: .
v_gene: TRBV28

CDR3nt: TGTGCCAGCAGCTCCTCGACAGGGACGAATTCACCCCTCCACTTT
CDR3aa: CASSSSTGTNSPLHF
abundance: .
j_gene: TRBJ1-6
d_gene: TRBD1
v_gene: TRBV7-9

CDR3nt: TGTGCCATCAGTGAGTCGGGTTCCGGGTCCTCCTACGAGCAGTACTTC
CDR3aa: CAISESGSGSSYEQYF
abundance: .
j_gene: TRBJ2-7
d_gene: .
v_gene: TRBV10-3

CDR3nt: TGCGCCAGCAGTGGGCAGGGTCTAGGGCAGTACTTC
CDR3aa: CASSGQGLGQYF
abundance: .
j_gene: TRBJ2-7
d_gene: .
v_gene: TRBV10-2

CDR3nt: TGTGCCAGCAGTGAAACCGGGACATCAGGGGTGGCTTTCTTT
CDR3aa: CASSETGTSGVAFF
abundance: .
j_gene: TRBJ1-1
d_gene: .
v_gene: TRBV6-1

CDR3nt: TGTGCCAGCAGTGGAAGGGGGAATTTGATCCCTGAAGAAAAACTGTTTTTT
CDR3aa: CASSGRGNLIPEEKLFF
abundance: .
j_gene: TRBJ1-4
d_gene: .
v_gene: TRBV27

CDR3nt: TGTGCCAGTAGTATGATTGAACAAACCCGGCGGGCTGAAGCTTTCTTT
CDR3aa: CASSMIEQTRRAEAFF
abundance: .
j_gene: TRBJ1-1
d_gene: .
v_gene: TRBV19

CDR3nt: TGTGCCAGCAGTCCGAGGCGGGGTCGCGGCTACACCTTC
CDR3aa: CASSPRRGRGYTF
abundance: .
j_gene: TRBJ1-2
d_gene: .
v_gene: TRBV7-2

CDR3nt: TGTGCCAGCAGCCCCGGCAGGGGCGGCTACACCTTC
CDR3aa: CASSPGRGGYTF
abundance: .
j_gene: TRBJ1-2
d_gene: .
v_gene: TRBV9

CDR3nt: TGTGCCAGCAGTTTAGAGCCTAGCGGGAGACAAGGCTTAGCCAAAAACATTCAGTACTTC
CDR3aa: CASSLEPSGRQGLAKNIQYF
abundance: .
j_gene: TRBJ2-4
d_gene: TRBD2
v_gene: TRBV28

CDR3nt: TGTGCCAGCAGCCGCGGGCAGGTGAACTACGAGCAGTACTTC
CDR3aa: CASSRGQVNYEQYF
abundance: .
j_gene: TRBJ2-7
d_gene: .
v_gene: TRBV4-2

CDR3nt: TGTGCCAGCAGCTTGGAGGCTAGGGGTGGGGAGCAGTACTTC
CDR3aa: CASSLEARGGEQYF
abundance: .
j_gene: TRBJ2-7
d_gene: .
v_gene: TRBV5-4

CDR3nt: TGTGCTAGTGGTCTTGACATTTCCTACGAGCAGTACTTC
CDR3aa: CASGLDISYEQYF
abundance: .
j_gene: TRBJ2-7
d_gene: .
v_gene: TRBV12-5

CDR3nt: TGCGCCAGCATGGGGACGGCTGGAAACACCATATATTTT
CDR3aa: CASMGTAGNTIYF
abundance: .
j_gene: TRBJ1-3
d_gene: .
v_gene: TRBV5-1

CDR3nt: TGCGCCAGCCTCCGGGACAGCTATGGCTACACCTTC
CDR3aa: CASLRDSYGYTF
abundance: few
j_gene: TRBJ1-2
d_gene: TRBD1
v_gene: TRBV10-2

CDR3nt: TGTGCCACCAGCAGTCTTCTGCAGGGGATTGCAACTAATGAAAAACTGTTTTTT
CDR3aa: CATSSLLQGIATNEKLFF
abundance: once
j_gene: TRBJ1-4
d_gene: .
v_gene: TRBV15

CDR3nt: TGTGCCAGCAGCTGGGGAGGAAATCAGCCCCAGCATTTT
CDR3aa: CASSWGGNQPQHF
abundance: .
j_gene: TRBJ1-5
d_gene: .
v_gene: TRBV5-8

CDR3nt: TGTGCCAGCAGCCCCGACAGGGGCTATGATAATTCACCCCTCCACTTT
CDR3aa: CASSPDRGYDNSPLHF
abundance: once
j_gene: TRBJ1-6
d_gene: TRBD1
v_gene: TRBV11-2

CDR3nt: TGCGCCAGCAGCCAAGAGTGGGGAGGACTAGCGGACTCCACAGATACGCAGTATTTT
CDR3aa: CASSQEWGGLADSTDTQYF
abundance: .
j_gene: TRBJ2-3
d_gene: TRBD2
v_gene: TRBV4-1

CDR3nt: TGTGCCAGCAGCTCAGACAGGGGGTACGAGCAGTACTTC
CDR3aa: CASSSDRGYEQYF
abundance: .
j_gene: TRBJ2-7
d_gene: TRBD1
v_gene: TRBV7-3

CDR3nt: TGCGCCAGCAGCTTACCACCGGGACTAGCGGGAGCTGGGGCCGGGGAGCTGTTTTTT
CDR3aa: CASSLPPGLAGAGAGELFF
abundance: .
j_gene: TRBJ2-2
d_gene: TRBD2
v_gene: TRBV5-1

CDR3nt: TGTGCCAGCAGCCCCCGAGACAGGGAGACCCAGTACTTC
CDR3aa: CASSPRDRETQYF
abundance: few
j_gene: TRBJ2-5
d_gene: .
v_gene: TRBV7-6

CDR3nt: TGTGCCAGCAGTGAAGGGTATACGCAGTATTTT
CDR3aa: CASSEGYTQYF
abundance: .
j_gene: TRBJ2-3
d_gene: .
v_gene: TRBV6-1

CDR3nt: TGCGCCAGCAGCAATGACTATGGACAAGTTTACGAGCAGTACTTC
CDR3aa: CASSNDYGQVYEQYF
abundance: .
j_gene: TRBJ2-7
d_gene: .
v_gene: TRBV5-1

CDR3nt: TGTGCCAGCAGCCTAGCCCTCCAGAGCTCTGGGGCCAACGTCCTGACTTTC
CDR3aa: CASSLALQSSGANVLTF
abundance: .
j_gene: TRBJ2-6
d_gene: .
v_gene: TRBV7-2

CDR3nt: TGTGCCAGCAGTTACCCGGGCGGGAACACTGAAGCTTTCTTT
CDR3aa: CASSYPGGNTEAFF
abundance: .
j_gene: TRBJ1-1
d_gene: .
v_gene: TRBV6-5

CDR3nt: TGTGCCAGCAGCCTCGGGACCCTCAATGAGCAGTTCTTC
CDR3aa: CASSLGTLNEQFF
abundance: .
j_gene: TRBJ2-1
d_gene: .
v_gene: TRBV9

CDR3nt: TGTGCCAGCAGTGACGGCCGGAGCTCCTACAATGAGCAGTTCTTC
CDR3aa: CASSDGRSSYNEQFF
abundance: .
j_gene: TRBJ2-1
d_gene: .
v_gene: TRBV6-1

CDR3nt: TGTGCCAGCAGCCCCGGGACTAGCGGGAGTACAGATACGCAGTATTTT
CDR3aa: CASSPGTSGSTDTQYF
abundance: .
j_gene: TRBJ2-3
d_gene: TRBD2
v_gene: TRBV5-5

CDR3nt: TGTGCCAGCAGCATGGACAGGGTACACAATCAGCCCCAGCATTTT
CDR3aa: CASSMDRVHNQPQHF
abundance: once
j_gene: TRBJ1-5
d_gene: TRBD1
v_gene: TRBV5-5

CDR3nt: TGTGCCAGCAGTAACGGGGGAGGGCACACTGAAGCTTTCTTT
CDR3aa: CASSNGGGHTEAFF
abundance: .
j_gene: TRBJ1-1
d_gene: .
v_gene: TRBV11-3

CDR3nt: TGTGCCATCAGTCCGGGACTTCTACAGAACACCGGGGAGCTGTTTTTT
CDR3aa: CAISPGLLQNTGELFF
abundance: .
j_gene: TRBJ2-2
d_gene: .
v_gene: TRBV10-3

CDR3nt: TGTGCCAGTAGTATAAGCCGCGGTGACACCATATATTTT
CDR3aa: CASSISRGDTIYF
abundance: .
j_gene: TRBJ1-3
d_gene: .
v_gene: TRBV19

CDR3nt: TGTGCCAGCAGTATAAGACAGGGGCTTTGGTACGAGCAGTACTTC
CDR3aa: CASSIRQGLWYEQYF
abundance: .
j_gene: TRBJ2-7
d_gene: TRBD1
v_gene: TRBV6-5

CDR3nt: TGTGCCAGCAGCTTAGGCGGCTCGTCTTCACCCCTCCACTTT
CDR3aa: CASSLGGSSSPLHF
abundance: .
j_gene: TRBJ1-6
d_gene: .
v_gene: TRBV7-2

CDR3nt: TGTGCCAGCAGCGTAGGGACAGGGGAGACCCAGTACTTC
CDR3aa: CASSVGTGETQYF
abundance: .
j_gene: TRBJ2-5
d_gene: TRBD1
v_gene: TRBV9